This T cell receptor beta chain was found in a study of blood T cell repertoires in COVID-19. Study information: The United States, Italy and Spain provided the acute and convalescent COVID-19 samples. Sample material is recorded as cDNA or gDNA derived from T cells, B-cell-depleted T cells, or PBMCs.

Trimming shortened V by 6 bases and J by 9 bases, and 18 bases separated the two germline ends. The length of the CDR3 is 14 residues. Per germline, CDR1 MNHEY and CDR2 SVGEGT. Per the original data handling: By means of reference gene primer amplification, nucleated cell counts were estimated. Method: immunoSEQ multiplex PCR; TCRdb's copy keeps in-frame clones and lacks some. D and trimming were read from the DNA, whereas the V and J calls and clone size are those reported in that table. Here the sample spans approximately 110,000 clones, approximately 79% being singletons. Specimen: peripheral blood. This chain joins TRBV6-2 or TRBV6-3 and TRBJ1-3; D is uncertain. The origin of this receptor is a man between 65 and 80 years old with active or convalescent COVID-19. DNA for the CDR3: TGTGCCAGCAGCCGCCCGGGGTCGAGTGGCACCATATATTTT. It specifies CASSRPGSSGTIYF.